A single T cell receptor (beta chain) is shown here with its context. No antigen is known for it. In germline, CDR1 is SEHNR, CDR2 FQNEAQ (reference sequence). This CDR3 contains 14 residues. The germline V and J ends were trimmed by 0 bases and 4 bases, with 9 bases remaining between them. The record originates from a study of T cell repertoires and Cas9 in healthy adults. Study at large: CD4 and CD8 compartments: SpCas9-reactive T cells profiled for potency, cytotoxicity, lineage.

Whole-study results and caveats: SpCas9-reactive regulatory T cells reportedly mitigated SpCas9-reactive effector T cells in vitro.

Profiled with immunoSEQ multiplex PCR; TCRdb holds only in-frame clones, not every one. There are 20,000 to 25,000 clones in the sample; about 90% occur only once, and 0.7% to 0.85% lies in the top ten. The sequenced material came from CD4+ effector T cells (CD127+, CD25-, CD137-, CD154-) from PBMCs; culture status not recorded. The V call is TRBV7-9, the J call TRBJ1-2; D gene unclear. The receptor was isolated from a human donor in good health. The CDR3 DNA sequence: TGTGCCAGCAGCTTAGCCTCCTGGCGCTATGGCTACACCTTC. Amino acids: CASSLASWRYGYTF.